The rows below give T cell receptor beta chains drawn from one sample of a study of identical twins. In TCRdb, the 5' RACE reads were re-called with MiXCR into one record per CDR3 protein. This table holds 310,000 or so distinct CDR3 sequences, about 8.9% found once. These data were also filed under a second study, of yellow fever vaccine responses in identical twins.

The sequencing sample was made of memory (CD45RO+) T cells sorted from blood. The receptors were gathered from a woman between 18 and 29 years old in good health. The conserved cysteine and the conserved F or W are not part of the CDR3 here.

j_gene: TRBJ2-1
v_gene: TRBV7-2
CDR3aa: ASSNSGRAVNEQF

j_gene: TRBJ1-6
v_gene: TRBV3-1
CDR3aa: ASSQGGQGRSPLH

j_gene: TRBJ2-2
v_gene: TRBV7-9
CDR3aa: ASSDGQGFTGELF

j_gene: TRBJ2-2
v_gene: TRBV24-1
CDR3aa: ATSDPGRPGAGELF

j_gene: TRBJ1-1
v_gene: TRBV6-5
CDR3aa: ASSYKGQLNTEAF

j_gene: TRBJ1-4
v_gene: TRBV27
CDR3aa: ASSQTGINEKLF

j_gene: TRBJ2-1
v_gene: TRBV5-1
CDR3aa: ASSLVATSGRAGQF

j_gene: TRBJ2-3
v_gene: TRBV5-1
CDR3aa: ASSLVGTTTDTQY

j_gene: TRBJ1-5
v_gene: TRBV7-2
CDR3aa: ASSLVLGQGFQPQH

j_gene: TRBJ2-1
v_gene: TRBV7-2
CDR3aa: ASSPRWGENEQF

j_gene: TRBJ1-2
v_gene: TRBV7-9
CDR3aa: ASSRETGFVGYT

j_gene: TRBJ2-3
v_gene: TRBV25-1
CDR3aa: ASSETGEATDTQY

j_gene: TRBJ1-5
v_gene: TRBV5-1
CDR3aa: AGIPGILRNQPQH

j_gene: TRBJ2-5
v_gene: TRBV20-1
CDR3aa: SAPKPLADQETQY

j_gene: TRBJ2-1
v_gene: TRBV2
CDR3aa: ASSGWGLAGVPYNEQF

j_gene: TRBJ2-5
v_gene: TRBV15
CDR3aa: ATSRGGTGRETQY

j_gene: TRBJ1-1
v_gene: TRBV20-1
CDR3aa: SAKPGRGGEAF

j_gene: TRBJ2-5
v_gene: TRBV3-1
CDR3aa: ASSQGIGTSTVGTQY

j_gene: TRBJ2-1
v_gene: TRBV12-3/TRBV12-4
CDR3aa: ASSFGSGGRANEQF

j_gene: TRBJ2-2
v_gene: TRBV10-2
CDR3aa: ASSGTRALGLF

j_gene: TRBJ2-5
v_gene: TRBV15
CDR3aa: ATSRDLAGGHGTQY

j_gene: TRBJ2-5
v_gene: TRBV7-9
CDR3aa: ASSQRTGVETQY

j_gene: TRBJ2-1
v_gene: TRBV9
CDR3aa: ASSIRLAGVNEQF

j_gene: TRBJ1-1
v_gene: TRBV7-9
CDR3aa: ASSWGQGYEAF

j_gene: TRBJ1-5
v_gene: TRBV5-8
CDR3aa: ASSLRLPYQPQH

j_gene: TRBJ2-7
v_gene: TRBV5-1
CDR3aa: ASTPGLADYEQY

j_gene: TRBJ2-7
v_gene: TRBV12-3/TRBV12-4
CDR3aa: ASSSSARTGRYEQY

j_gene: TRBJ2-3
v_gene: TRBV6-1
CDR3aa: ASSGWEDTQY

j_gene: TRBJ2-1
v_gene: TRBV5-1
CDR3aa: ASSSRDSINEQF